Following are 16 T cell receptor beta chains from one sample sequenced in a study of blood T cell repertoires in COVID-19. Clones were sequenced by immunoSEQ multiplex PCR, and TCRdb holds only the in-frame ones, with some missing. The sample holds fewer than 250,000 clones, 70% to 90% seen once. The sequencing sample was made of peripheral blood. All receptors derive from a woman in her seventies with acute or convalescent COVID-19.

This clone turned up a few times. This chain joins TRBV19 and TRBJ1-2, with TRBD1 matching over 7 bases. V lost 6 bases and J lost 6; bases outside the gene matches: 7. CDR3 length: 13 residues. Germline V gene data show CDR1 as LNHDA and CDR2 as SQIVND (reference sequence). CDR3 sequence: CASRTGTSDGYTF. In DNA, the CDR3 is TGTGCCAGTAGGACAGGGACGTCCGATGGCTACACCTTC.

The rearrangement joins TRBV5-1 to TRBJ1-1; D may be TRBD1 (6 bases). The CDR3 covers 13 residues. From germline, CDR1 is SGHRS and CDR2 YFSETQ. V was shortened by 6 bases and J by 0 bases, with 9 bases between the two germline ends. The CDR3: CASKRTVNTEAFF. CDR3 DNA: TGCGCCAGCAAGAGGACAGTGAACACTGAAGCTTTCTTT.

The chain recombines TRBV12-5 with TRBJ1-1; D unclear. In germline, CDR1 is LGHNT, CDR2 FRNRAP. The CDR3 is made up of 15 amino acids. Trimming cost V 2 bases and J 3 bases, with 13 bases left between them. CDR3 residues: CASGLYGGGYTEAFF. The CDR3 DNA reads as TGTGCTAGTGGTTTGTACGGAGGAGGATACACTGAAGCTTTCTTT.

The chain couples TRBV27 to TRBJ2-1, with 8 bases matching TRBD1. The CDR3 consists of 13 residues. Trimming cost V 4 bases and J 7 bases; bases outside gene matches: 3. CDR1 is MNHEY and CDR2 is SMNVEV in the germline V gene (reference sequence). The CDR3 DNA follows: TGTGCCAGCAGTTCAGGGGGCTTGAATGAGCAGTTCTTC. Its translation is CASSSGGLNEQFF.

The V gene is TRBV4-3, the J gene TRBJ2-1, with D possibly matching TRBD2 (6 bases). CDR1 is LGHNA and CDR2 is YSLEER in the germline V gene. The CDR3 is 14 amino acids. Trimming took off 2 bases at V and 6 bases at J, with 11 bases between the two ends. This CDR3 is CASSQSGGTNEQFF. CDR3 sequence (DNA): TGCGCCAGCAGCCAATCGGGCGGGACCAATGAGCAGTTCTTC.

This chain uses TRBV25-1 with TRBJ2-2, with D maybe TRBD2 (5 bases). Trimming cost V 4 bases and J 7 bases, with 10 bases left between them. Germline assignment: CDR1 MGHDK and CDR2 SYGVNS. The CDR3 loop spans 13 amino acids. The CDR3 DNA reads TGTGCCAGCAGTGTGGCGGAGGACGGGGAGCTGTTTTTT. Translation gives CASSVAEDGELFF.

This chain uses TRBV4-2 with TRBJ2-5, with a possible D match to TRBD1 (6 bases). The germline V gene encodes CDR1 LGHNA and CDR2 YNFKEQ. This CDR3 has 15 amino acids. Trimming removed 3 bases from V and 5 bases from J, with 16 bases in between. The CDR3 DNA is TGTGCCAGCAGCCAGGGTCAGGGGATCGAGGAGACCCAGTACTTC. Protein sequence: CASSQGQGIEETQYF.

The chain employs TRBV5-1 and TRBJ1-2; tentatively, D is TRBD1 (5 bases). V shed 3 bases and J shed 2 bases, with 8 bases lying between them. CDR3 length: 13 residues. Per the germline V gene, CDR1 is SGHRS and CDR2 is YFSETQ. The CDR3 protein is CASSWGENYGYTF. In DNA form, the CDR3 reads TGCGCCAGCAGCTGGGGGGAGAACTATGGCTACACCTTC.

The V call is TRBV7-9, the J call TRBJ1-1; tentative D call: TRBD1 (5 bases). V shed 2 bases and J shed 1 base, with 11 bases lying between them. Germline CDR1 reads SEHNR; CDR2 reads FQNEAQ (reference sequence). The CDR3 runs 15 residues. In nucleotides, the CDR3 is TGTGCCAGCAGCTTACAGGGAGCGGGGAACACTGAAGCTTTCTTT. Translation: CASSLQGAGNTEAFF.

The rearrangement joins TRBV5-1 to TRBJ2-3; TRBD2 matches at 8 bases. The CDR3 spans 16 residues. After removal of 0 bases from V and 2 bases from J, the junction contained 5 bases not matched to a gene. Germline-derived CDR1 and CDR2 are SGHRS and YFSETQ. CDR3 DNA: TGCGCCAGCAGCTTGGTCGCGGGAGGAGTCACAGATACGCAGTATTTT. It encodes CASSLVAGGVTDTQYF. Full variable domain (missing parts from reference TRBV5-1 and TRBJ2-3): KAGVTQTPRYLIKTRGQQVTLSCSPISGHRSVSWYQQTPGQGLQFLFEYFSETQRNKGNFPGRFSGRQFSNSRSEMNVSTLELGDSALYLCASSLVAGGVTDTQYFGPGTRLTVL.

This chain connects TRBV28 to TRBJ1-6; no clear D. V lost 7 bases and J 0 bases, leaving 10 bases between the germline ends. The CDR3 covers 15 residues. Germline lookup yields CDR1 MDHEN and CDR2 SYDVKM. CDR3 residues: CASITGSSYNSPLHF. The CDR3 DNA reads TGTGCCAGCATTACGGGGAGCTCCTATAATTCACCCCTCCACTTT.

The chain combines TRBV27 with TRBJ2-1; 11 bases are a match to TRBD2. The junction had 4 bases not matched to a gene; V was cut back by 6 bases and J by 6 bases. CDR3 length equals 14 residues. The germline V gene has CDR1 MNHEY and CDR2 SMNVEV (reference sequence). For the CDR3, the DNA is TGTGCCAGCAGAACTAGCGGGAGCCCCAATGAGCAGTTCTTC. It encodes CASRTSGSPNEQFF.

The rearrangement uses TRBV6-5 and TRBJ2-3; no definite D call. V was cut by 6 bases and J by 2 bases, with 6 bases left in between. CDR1 is MNHEY and CDR2 is SVGAGI in the germline V gene. This CDR3 is 12 amino acids long. The chain's CDR3 is CASSFPTDTQYF. Written as DNA, the CDR3 is TGTGCCAGCAGCTTCCCCACAGATACGCAGTATTTT.

Only one count was recorded for this clone. This chain uses TRBV6-1 with TRBJ2-3, with D maybe TRBD2 (5 bases). The CDR3 totals 16 residues. Trimming took 1 base from V and 3 from J, leaving 14 bases between them. The germline CDR1 and CDR2 sequences are MNHNS and SASEGT. The CDR3 loop is CASSEGRASRTDTQYF. CDR3 sequence (DNA): TGTGCCAGCAGTGAAGGGCGGGCCTCGAGGACAGATACGCAGTATTTT.

V and J are TRBV20-1 and TRBJ2-1, with D possibly matching TRBD1 (6 bases). The CDR3 is 11 amino acids. Germline V gene sequence: CDR1 DFQATT, CDR2 SNEGSKA (reference sequence). V was pared by 3 bases and J by 10 bases, with 10 bases between. The CDR3 nucleotides are TGCAGTGCTAGTTCTCAGGGGGAGCAGTTCTTC. As protein: CSASSQGEQFF.

V gene TRBV7-8 combines with J gene TRBJ1-5, with a tentative D call TRBD1 (5 bases). There are 18 residues in the CDR3. V shed 2 bases and J shed 1 base, with 18 bases lying between them. CDR1 and CDR2 (germline): SGHVS, FQNEAQ. The CDR3 here is CASSLKGEGTISNQPQHF. The CDR3 DNA follows: TGTGCCAGCAGCTTAAAAGGGGAGGGGACTATAAGCAATCAGCCCCAGCATTTT. The full variable domain, completed using reference TRBV7-8 and TRBJ1-5, is GAGVSQSPRYKVAKRGQDVALRCDPISGHVSLFWYQQALGQGPEFLTYFQNEAQLDKSGLPSDRFFAERPEGSVSTLKIQRTQQEDSAVYLCASSLKGEGTISNQPQHFGDGTRLSIL.